This T cell receptor beta chain was sequenced in a study of Ad26.COV2.S vaccination and SARS-CoV-2 variants. Points from the study as a whole: People given the vaccine had a wider spike-specific TCR breadth than placebo recipients did.

V lost 1 base to trimming and J lost 1 base, with 4 bases between them. There are 13 residues in the CDR3. From germline, CDR1 is LNHNV and CDR2 YYDKDF (reference sequence). Treatment indicated: about 20 received Ad26.COV2.S at low or high dose, single or two shots; 5 received placebo; per-sample allocation not given. After the first vaccine or placebo injection, samples were drawn on day 63. A Boston adult aged 18-55 years was the donor. An Ad26 vector expressing Wuhan-strain SARS-CoV-2 spike constituted the vaccine. Details on this clone: Its antigen is unidentified. The sample has other DNA sequences that encode this CDR3 too.

Here immunoSEQ multiplex PCR was the method, and the copy in TCRdb shows in-frame clones only, minus some. The data hold more than 400,000 clones, with roughly 90% observed a single time. This TCR was recovered from a person between 18 and 65 years old who received the Ad26.COV2.S COVID-19 vaccine or a placebo. The starting material was peripheral blood, obtained in a trial of Ad26.COV2.S vaccine versus placebo. V is TRBV15 and J is TRBJ1-1; D is ambiguous. The CDR3 sequence is CATSRGRNTEAFF. CDR3 sequence (DNA): TGTGCCACCAGCAGAGGTAGGAACACTGAAGCTTTCTTT.